The present T cell receptor beta chain was sequenced within a study of shared clonotypes between healthy human individuals. Notes on the study in general: Among non-shared clonotypes, generation probabilities were lower than among those shared by all four donors. Limitation of the genetic and exposure-history diversity represented came from the few donors.

Positively selected for CCR7, the CD45RO-negative cells used as naive CD8 cells excluded terminally differentiated effector memory CD45RA+ cells. The CDR3 spans 14 residues. Germline CDR1 is MNHEY and CDR2 is SVGAGI. V lost 6 bases, J lost 2 bases, and 4 bases stayed unmatched. At deep level, the assay was performed. Data came from immunoSEQ multiplex PCR; TCRdb stores just in-frame clones and leaves some out. This sample has about 2 million clones, with about 95% found just once. Turning to this clone: Antigen unknown.

The rearrangement joins TRBV6-5 to TRBJ1-5; 7 bases fit TRBD1. The sequence was obtained from a young man in good health. Sequencing was done on a sample of naive CD8+ T cells sorted from blood. CDR3 protein: CASRDGTGNQPQHF. CDR3 DNA: TGTGCCAGCAGGGACGGGACAGGCAATCAGCCCCAGCATTTT.